This section outlines one T cell receptor beta chain sequence together with its context. In germline, CDR1 is SNHLY, CDR2 FYNNEI. V was pared by 5 bases and J by 5 bases, with 6 bases of the junction left unmatched. The CDR3 sequence is 17 residues long. This entry belongs to a study of cytomegalovirus exposure and HLA in healthy donors. This PCR relied on a set of 60 Vbeta primers and 13 Jbeta primers. Generated by immunoSEQ multiplex PCR, the TCRdb table keeps only in-frame clones and is missing some. Of just over 150,000 clones in the sample, about 85% were seen once. The TCR comes from a woman between 18 and 29 years old in good health and CMV-seronegative. Input material: PBMCs. J is TRBJ2-2 and V is TRBV2, with 15 bases fitting TRBD2. CDR3 nucleotides: TGTGCCAGCAGTCCGGGACTAGCGGGGGGTGGTACCGGGGAGCTGTTTTTT. It yields the protein CASSPGLAGGGTGELFF.